The 29 T cell receptor beta chains below were found in one sample sequenced in a study of cytomegalovirus exposure and HLA in healthy donors. The PCR ran on 60 Vbeta and 13 Jbeta primers. The data were produced by immunoSEQ multiplex PCR, yet TCRdb's version contains in-frame clones alone and is incomplete. The sample contains about 160,000 clones, 80% to 90% of which appear only once. Sequencing used PBMCs. These receptors came from a woman in her late teens or twenties in good health and CMV-seronegative.

The chain recombines TRBV9 with TRBJ2-3; 7 bases are a match to TRBD2. Germline V gene lookup returns CDR1 SGDLS and CDR2 YYNGEE. The CDR3 sequence is 17 residues long. V lost 4 bases and J lost 3; bases outside the gene matches: 14. CDR3 protein: CASSPRRGDYFTDTQYF. In nucleotides, the CDR3 is TGTGCCAGCAGCCCCAGGCGTGGGGACTATTTTACAGATACGCAGTATTTT.

The chain combines TRBV30 with TRBJ2-1; D not resolved. The V end lost 0 bases, the J end lost 5 bases, and 8 bases lay between the germline ends. CDR3 length: 13 residues. Germline V gene data show CDR1 as GTSNPN and CDR2 as SVGIG (reference sequence). The CDR3 DNA reads as TGTGCCTGGAGTGTACTACGTCACAATGAGCAGTTCTTC. It yields the protein CAWSVLRHNEQFF.

The chain joins TRBV6-6 to TRBJ2-5; unclear D gene. The CDR3 loop spans 13 amino acids. The ends were cut back, 2 bases at V and 4 bases at J, with 8 bases in the middle. Germline assignment: CDR1 MNHNY and CDR2 SVGAGI (reference sequence). The CDR3 loop is CASSYGSLETQYF. CDR3 sequence (DNA): TGTGCCAGCAGTTACGGCTCCTTAGAGACCCAGTACTTC.

This clone was picked up one time. This chain connects TRBV6-1 to TRBJ2-7, with unresolved D. Germline values: CDR1 MNHNS, CDR2 SASEGT. Trimming cost V 3 bases and J 1 base, with 13 bases left between them. The CDR3 covers 15 residues. In DNA, the CDR3 is TGTGCCAGCAGTGAGACCAGGTTTGCTTCCTACGAGCAGTACTTC. It yields the protein CASSETRFASYEQYF.

The J gene is TRBJ1-2, the V gene TRBV2; the D gene is possibly TRBD1 (6 bases). Germline CDR1 is SNHLY and CDR2 is FYNNEI. This CDR3 is 13 amino acids long. V shed 8 bases and J shed 2 bases, with 12 bases lying between them. The CDR3 DNA reads as TGTGCCAGCCTCCGGACAGAGAACTATGGCTACACCTTC. Encoded protein: CASLRTENYGYTF.

This sequence joins TRBV10-3 and TRBJ2-3, with D perhaps TRBD1 (6 bases). The V gene's germline CDR1 is ENHRY and CDR2 SYGVKD. V shed 8 bases and J shed 5 bases, with 14 bases lying between them. This CDR3 contains 13 residues. CDR3 bases: TGTGCCATCGTGGACAGCCAGGGAGATACGCAGTATTTT. It encodes CAIVDSQGDTQYF.

The chain couples TRBV6-5 to TRBJ1-1; D is unclear. The V gene's germline CDR1 is MNHEY and CDR2 SVGAGI. Deletions cut 3 bases from V and 1 base from J, with 9 bases between. The CDR3 is 14 residues long. CDR3 sequence reads: CASSYGSENTEAFF. The CDR3 nucleotides read TGTGCCAGCAGTTATGGTTCAGAGAACACTGAAGCTTTCTTT.

The chain recombines TRBV9 with TRBJ1-2; 9 positions agree with TRBD1. This CDR3 is built from 16 residues. Germline assignment: CDR1 SGDLS and CDR2 YYNGEE. Unmatched junction bases numbered 14, after V lost 5 bases and J lost 6 bases. CDR3 residues: CASSADYTGGRHGYTF. Written as DNA, the CDR3 is TGTGCCAGCAGTGCTGACTATACAGGGGGCAGGCATGGCTACACCTTC.

The chain couples TRBV7-8 to TRBJ1-5; 7 bases align to TRBD1. The length of the CDR3 is 14 residues. Germline CDR1 and CDR2: SGHVS and FQNEAQ. With V trimmed by 3 bases and J by 5 bases, 4 bases remained unmatched. DNA for the CDR3: TGTGCCAGCAGCTTGGGGGACAGCCATCAGCCCCAGCATTTT. Residues: CASSLGDSHQPQHF.

The chain employs TRBV7-7 and TRBJ2-3; possible D gene TRBD1, 8 bases. Trimming pared 5 bases from V and 3 bases from J, leaving 15 bases between. The CDR3 length is 15 residues. Per germline, CDR1 SSHAT and CDR2 FNYEAQ (reference sequence). The CDR3 sequence is CASSHGQGGTDTQYF. The CDR3 region has the DNA TGTGCCAGCAGCCACGGACAGGGAGGGACAGATACGCAGTATTTT.

J is TRBJ1-2 and V is TRBV7-2, with D perhaps matching TRBD1 (6 bases). V lost 5 bases, J lost 5 bases, and 15 bases lay in between. This CDR3 region has 14 residues. The V gene's germline CDR1 is SGHTA and CDR2 FQGNSA. The CDR3 spells CASSIWTDSYGYTF. The DNA for the CDR3 is TGTGCCAGCAGCATTTGGACAGATAGTTATGGCTACACCTTC.

This chain connects TRBV27 to TRBJ2-3; D remains unclear. This CDR3 has 15 residues. The germline V gene encodes CDR1 MNHEY and CDR2 SMNVEV (reference sequence). V lost 3 bases, J lost 0 bases, and 10 bases lay in between. The CDR3 is CASSLMAASTDTQYF. The DNA for the CDR3 is TGTGCCAGCAGTTTGATGGCGGCTAGCACAGATACGCAGTATTTT.

V is TRBV23-1 and J is TRBJ2-3; possibly TRBD2 for D (6 bases). TRBV23-1 qualifies as an ORF whose function is uncertain. V was cut by 0 bases and J by 0 bases, with 10 bases left in between. The CDR3 is made up of 16 amino acids. CDR3 sequence (DNA): TGCGCCAGCAGTCAATCCCCAGGGAGGAGCACAGATACGCAGTATTTT. Residues: CASSQSPGRSTDTQYF.

Concerning this clone: This same CDR3 is encoded by further DNA sequences in the sample. The DNA of the CDR3 is TGCAGCGTTCGACAGGGTAACTATGGCTACACCTTC. It specifies CSVRQGNYGYTF. This chain links TRBV29-1 with TRBJ1-2; 7 bases are a match to TRBD1. The CDR3 runs 12 residues. After removal of 5 bases from V and 1 base from J, the junction contained 1 base not matched to a gene. The germline V gene encodes CDR1 SQVTM and CDR2 ANQGSEA.

The CDR3 sequence: CSGGQGGTEAFF. CDR3 coding DNA: TGCAGCGGAGGACAGGGAGGCACTGAAGCTTTCTTT. The chain has TRBV29-1 and TRBJ1-1; 8 positions agree with TRBD1. V trimming: 7 bases; J trimming: 4 bases; junction bases outside the gene matches: 5. The V gene's germline CDR1 is SQVTM and CDR2 ANQGSEA. This CDR3 has 12 residues.

This chain uses TRBV19 with TRBJ2-7, with D perhaps matching TRBD1 (5 bases). Deletions cut 3 bases from V and 0 bases from J, with 9 bases between. This CDR3 has 14 amino acids. CDR1 is LNHDA and CDR2 is SQIVND in the germline V gene (reference sequence). Here the CDR3 DNA reads TGTGCCAGTAGTATGGTGCAGGGCTCCTACGAGCAGTACTTC. It yields the protein CASSMVQGSYEQYF.

The rearrangement links TRBV4-1 to TRBJ2-1; TRBD2 aligns across 10 bases. Unmatched junction bases numbered 10, after V lost 1 base and J lost 4 bases. The CDR3 runs 18 residues. Germline V gene lookup returns CDR1 MGHRA and CDR2 YSYEKL. The CDR3: CASSQGTLLAGFYNEQFF. CDR3 bases: TGCGCCAGCAGCCAAGGGACGCTACTAGCGGGATTTTACAATGAGCAGTTCTTC.

The genes are TRBV4-1 and TRBJ1-1; D gene unclear. The V gene lost 1 base and the J gene lost 4 bases, with 16 bases spanning the gap. Germline V gene data show CDR1 as MGHRA and CDR2 as YSYEKL. The CDR3 totals 16 residues. In DNA, the CDR3 is TGCGCCAGCAGCCAAGGCAGGAGGGCGGCGTCCACTGAAGCTTTCTTT. Amino acids: CASSQGRRAASTEAFF.

The J gene is TRBJ2-3, the V gene TRBV5-4; D perhaps matches TRBD1 (6 bases). Germline CDR1 reads SGHNT; CDR2 reads YYREEE (reference sequence). The CDR3 consists of 15 residues. Between the trimmed V and J ends, which lost 4 bases and 6 bases, there was a span of 18 bases. The CDR3 coding sequence is TGTGCCAGCAGCCCAGGGATAGGGGGTTGGGATACGCAGTATTTT. Protein: CASSPGIGGWDTQYF.

The V call is TRBV27, the J call TRBJ2-7; 8 bases map to TRBD1. The CDR3 totals 12 residues. Per germline, CDR1 MNHEY and CDR2 SMNVEV (reference sequence). The V gene end was trimmed by 5 bases and the J gene end by 3 bases; junction bases not matched to a gene: 0. CDR3 sequence: CASSTGGYEQYF. CDR3 bases: TGTGCCAGCAGTACAGGGGGCTACGAGCAGTACTTC.

This clone came up once. The V and J genes are TRBV29-1 and TRBJ1-2; tentatively, D is TRBD1 (5 bases). The CDR3 runs to 11 residues. From germline, CDR1 is SQVTM and CDR2 ANQGSEA. The V end was cut by 3 bases, the J end by 9 bases, with 11 bases between. The CDR3, as DNA: TGCAGCGTTGACTCAAGGGGTCGCTACACCTTC. Protein: CSVDSRGRYTF.

The V and J genes are TRBV28 and TRBJ1-2, with a weak D call TRBD1 (6 bases). The V gene lost 5 bases and the J gene lost 3 bases, with 13 bases spanning the gap. The CDR3 is 14 residues long. CDR1 and CDR2 (germline): MDHEN, SYDVKM. CDR3 protein: CASSPHGTYYGYTF. For the CDR3, the DNA is TGTGCCAGCAGTCCCCACGGGACATACTATGGCTACACCTTC.

This clone was counted once. The chain joins TRBV5-1 to TRBJ1-2; 7 bases match TRBD1. Trimming cost V 4 bases and J 4 bases; bases outside gene matches: 4. This CDR3 is 13 amino acids long. Per germline, CDR1 SGHRS and CDR2 YFSETQ. The CDR3 DNA sequence: TGCGCCAGCAGCCCCGGACAGGTCTATGGCTACACCTTC. As protein: CASSPGQVYGYTF. The entire variable domain, with the rest obtained from reference TRBV5-1 and TRBJ1-2, is as follows: KAGVTQTPRYLIKTRGQQVTLSCSPISGHRSVSWYQQTPGQGLQFLFEYFSETQRNKGNFPGRFSGRQFSNSRSEMNVSTLELGDSALYLCASSPGQVYGYTFGSGTRLTVV.

The rearrangement uses TRBV28 and TRBJ1-3; D gene ambiguous. Deletions cut 8 bases from V and 1 base from J, with 6 bases between. Looked up from germline, CDR1 is MDHEN and CDR2 is SYDVKM. The CDR3 covers 12 residues. CDR3 protein: CASDTSGNTIYF. The CDR3 DNA is TGTGCCAGCGACACTTCTGGAAACACCATATATTTT.

V gene TRBV10-3 combines with J gene TRBJ2-3; 8 bases are a match to TRBD2. This CDR3 is built from 14 residues. CDR1 is ENHRY and CDR2 is SYGVKD in the germline V gene. Losses at the gene ends were 6 bases for V and 5 bases for J; bases not matched to a gene: 7. CDR3 protein: CAISSRAGGDTQYF. In nucleotides, the CDR3 is TGTGCCATCAGCAGTCGGGCGGGAGGAGATACGCAGTATTTT.

Here the CDR3 reads CASSLRGVEQFF. In DNA form, the CDR3 reads TGTGCCAGCAGCCTCCGGGGAGTTGAGCAGTTCTTC. The chain has TRBV6-6 and TRBJ2-1; maybe TRBD2 (5 bases). Trimming removed 6 bases from V and 9 bases from J, with 12 bases in between. CDR3 length: 12 residues. The V gene's germline CDR1 is MNHNY and CDR2 SVGAGI (reference sequence).

The CDR3 here is CASSLSGGNGYTF. DNA for the CDR3: TGTGCCAGCAGTTTGTCGGGGGGAAATGGCTACACCTTC. The chain is built from TRBV27 and TRBJ1-2; maybe TRBD1 (5 bases). Trimming removed 3 bases from V and 6 bases from J, with 11 bases in between. The CDR3 extends over 13 amino acids. From germline, CDR1 is MNHEY and CDR2 SMNVEV (reference sequence).

The V call is TRBV14, the J call TRBJ2-1; D is possibly TRBD1 (7 bases). The ends were cut back, 3 bases at V and 3 bases at J, with 12 bases in the middle. CDR1 and CDR2 (germline): SGHDN, FVKESK. The CDR3 has 15 residues. CDR3 coding DNA: TGTGCCAGCAGCCAGTGGCAGGGGGGCTACAATGAGCAGTTCTTC. This codes for CASSQWQGGYNEQFF.

The chain is built from TRBV15 and TRBJ2-5; the match to TRBD1 covers 7 bases. V gave up 5 bases and J gave up 0 bases; unmatched junction bases: 12. The germline V gene encodes CDR1 LNHNV and CDR2 YYDKDF (reference sequence). The CDR3 has 17 amino acids. CDR3 residues: CATSRMDRRPDQETQYF. As DNA, the CDR3 is TGTGCCACCAGCCGTATGGACAGGCGCCCGGACCAAGAGACCCAGTACTTC.